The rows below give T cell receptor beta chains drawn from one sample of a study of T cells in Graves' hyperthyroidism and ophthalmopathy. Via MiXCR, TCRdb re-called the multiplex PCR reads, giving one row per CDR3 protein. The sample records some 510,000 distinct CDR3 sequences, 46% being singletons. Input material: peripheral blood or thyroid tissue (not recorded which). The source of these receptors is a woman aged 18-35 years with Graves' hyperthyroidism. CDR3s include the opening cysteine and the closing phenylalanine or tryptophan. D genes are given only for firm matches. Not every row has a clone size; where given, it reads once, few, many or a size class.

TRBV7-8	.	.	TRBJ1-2	TGTGCCAGCAGCAAGCCGCCGGGAACTAACTATGGCTACACCTTC	CASSKPPGTNYGYTF
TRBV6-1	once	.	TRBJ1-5	TGTGCCAGCAGCGAAAAAGTATATAGCAATCAAGCCCAGCATTTT	CASSEKVYSNQAQHF
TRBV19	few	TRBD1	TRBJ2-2	TGTGCCAGTAGTATAGGAGACAGGGTCGCCGGGGAGCTGTTTTTT	CASSIGDRVAGELFF
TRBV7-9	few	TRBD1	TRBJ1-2	TGTGCCAGCAGCCAAACCAAGACAGGGGGCGATGGCTACACCTTC	CASSQTKTGGDGYTF
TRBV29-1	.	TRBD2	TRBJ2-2	TGCAGCGTTGCCCTAGCGGGAGGAAGAACCGGGGAGCTGTTTTTT	CSVALAGGRTGELFF
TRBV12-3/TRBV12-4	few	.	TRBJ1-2	TGTGCTAGTGCCGCTCCCTCGAATGCTTATGGCTACACCTTC	CASAAPSNAYGYTF
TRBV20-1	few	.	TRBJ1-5	TGCAGTGCTAGATTGGGGTCCCGCGATCAGCCCCAGCATTTT	CSARLGSRDQPQHF
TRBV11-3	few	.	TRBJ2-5	TGTGCCAGCAGCTTAGTTCCAGCGGGTCACGGGGAGACCCAGTACTTC	CASSLVPAGHGETQYF
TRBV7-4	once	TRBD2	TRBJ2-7	TGTGCCAGCAGCTTAGCGAGGACTAGCGGGAGTATCTACGAGCAGTACTTC	CASSLARTSGSIYEQYF
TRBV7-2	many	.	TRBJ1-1	TGTGCCAGCAGCTTAGGGGTGGTAACTGAAGCTTTCTTT	CASSLGVVTEAFF
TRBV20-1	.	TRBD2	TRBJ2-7	TGCAGTGCTAGTGGATGGGAGGGCCTCAACGAGCAGTACTTC	CSASGWEGLNEQYF
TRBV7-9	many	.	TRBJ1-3	TGTGCCAGCAGTCCCAGTGGAAACACCATATATTTT	CASSPSGNTIYF
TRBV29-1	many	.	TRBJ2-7	TGCAGCGTTGAAGATCCTGTGGGTCGCGAGCAGTACTTC	CSVEDPVGREQYF
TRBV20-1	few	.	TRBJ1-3	TGCAGCGCCAGAGGGGCTGACCTTTCGACCATATATTTT	CSARGADLSTIYF
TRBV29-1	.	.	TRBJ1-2	TGCAGCGCGGGTGTAGACTATGGCTACACCTTC	CSAGVDYGYTF
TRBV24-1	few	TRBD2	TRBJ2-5	TGTGCCACCAGTGAGGGGGGGGTTCTACACCAAGAGACCCAGTACTTC	CATSEGGVLHQETQYF
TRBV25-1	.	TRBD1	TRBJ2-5	TGTGCCAGCAGAGCCAGGACAGGGGCCTCCCAAGAGACCCAGTACTTC	CASRARTGASQETQYF
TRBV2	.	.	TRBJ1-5	TGTGCCAGCAGTTACGAGACGTCCGGACAGCCCCAGCATTTT	CASSYETSGQPQHF
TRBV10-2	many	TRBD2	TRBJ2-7	TGCGCCTGCGGGACTAGCGGCTACGAGCAGTACTTC	CACGTSGYEQYF
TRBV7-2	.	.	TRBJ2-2	TGTGCCAGCAGCTTAGACAGGGTAATGGTCACCGGGGAGCTGTTTTTT	CASSLDRVMVTGELFF
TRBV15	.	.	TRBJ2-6	TGTGCCACCCGACGGGATGGTTTGGAAGGGGCCAACGTCCTGACTTTC	CATRRDGLEGANVLTF
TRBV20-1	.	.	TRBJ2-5	TGCAGTGCTAGAGATCGAGGGGGCGCGGGGGAGACCCAGTACTTC	CSARDRGGAGETQYF
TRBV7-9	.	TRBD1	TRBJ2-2	TGTGCCAGCAGCGGGGACAGATACACCGGGGAGCTGTTTTTT	CASSGDRYTGELFF
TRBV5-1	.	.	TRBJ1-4	TGCGCCAGCAGCTTACAGGGTCGGGATGAAAAACTGTTTTTT	CASSLQGRDEKLFF
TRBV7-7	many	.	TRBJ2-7	TGTGCCAGCAGCTTAGGTGTAGCAGGCGCCTACGAGCAGTACTTC	CASSLGVAGAYEQYF
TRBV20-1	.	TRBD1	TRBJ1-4	TGCAGTGCTCGCGACTCCGGGACAGGGGGCGATGAAAAACTGTTTTTT	CSARDSGTGGDEKLFF
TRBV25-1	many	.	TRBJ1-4	TGTGCCAGCAGTGAGTCGGGAAATGAAAAACTGTTTTTT	CASSESGNEKLFF
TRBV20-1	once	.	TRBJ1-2	TGCAGTGCTAGAGTAGAGATTAAGGACGGCTACACCTTC	CSARVEIKDGYTF
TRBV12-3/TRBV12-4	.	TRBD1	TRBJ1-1	TGTGCCAGCAGTCAATGGACAGGGGCTACTTTCTTT	CASSQWTGATFF
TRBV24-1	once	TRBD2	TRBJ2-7	TGTGCCACCAGTGATTCCCAGGGGACTAGCGGGAGGGCCGCCCTGTACTTC	CATSDSQGTSGRAALYF
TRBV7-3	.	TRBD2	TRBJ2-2	TGTGCCAGCAGCCCACGGACTAGCGGGAGAGCTGGGGAGCTGTTTTTT	CASSPRTSGRAGELFF
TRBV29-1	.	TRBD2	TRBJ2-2	TGCAGCGTTGAAGATTTTCGGGTGCCCGGGACTAGGTCGTCCGGGGAGCTGTTTTTT	CSVEDFRVPGTRSSGELFF
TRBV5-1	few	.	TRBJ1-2	TGCGCCAGCAGCTCTTCAGGGGTCGGCTATGGCTACACCTTC	CASSSSGVGYGYTF
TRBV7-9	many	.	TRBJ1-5	TGTGCCAGCAGCTTAGAGCAGGGGCAGCCCCAGCATTTT	CASSLEQGQPQHF
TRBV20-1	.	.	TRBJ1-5	TGCAGTGCTAACTCCAACAGTAATCAGCCCCAGCATTTT	CSANSNSNQPQHF
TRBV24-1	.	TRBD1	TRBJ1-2	TGTGCCACCAGTGTTACAGAGGGGGCGAGGGGCTACACCTTC	CATSVTEGARGYTF
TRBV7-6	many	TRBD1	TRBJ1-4	TGTGCCAGCAGCAAGGACAGGGCAATACTGTTTTTT	CASSKDRAILFF
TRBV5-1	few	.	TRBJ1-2	TGCGCCTCGGGAGGGGATAACTATGGCTACACCTTC	CASGGDNYGYTF
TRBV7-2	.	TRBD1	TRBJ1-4	TGCGCCAGCAGCCCAGAATTACAGGGGATGGATGAAAAACTGTTTTTT	CASSPELQGMDEKLFF
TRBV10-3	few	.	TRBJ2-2	TGTGCCAGCAGTGGGAGCCATCCCACCGGGGAGCTGTTTTTT	CASSGSHPTGELFF
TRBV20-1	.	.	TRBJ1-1	TGCAGTGCTAGTGACTCATTGGGGGGGAACACTGAAGCTTTCTTT	CSASDSLGGNTEAFF
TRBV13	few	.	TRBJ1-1	TGTGCCTCAAAGGGTTTTGACACTGAAGCTTTCTTT	CASKGFDTEAFF
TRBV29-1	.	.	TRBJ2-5	TGCAGCGTACAGGTGGGGCCGTACCAAGAGACCCAGTACTTC	CSVQVGPYQETQYF
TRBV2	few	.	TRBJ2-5	TGTGCCAGCAGTGAGTGGGGGCGGGGGGAGACCCAGTACTTC	CASSEWGRGETQYF
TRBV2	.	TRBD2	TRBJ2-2	TGTGCCAGCAGTCTTTCCCCGGGGCTAGCGGGCACCGGGGAGCTGTTTTTT	CASSLSPGLAGTGELFF
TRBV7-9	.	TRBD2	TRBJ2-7	TGTGCCAGCAGCTTATCAGGACTAGCGGCCTACGAGCAGTACTTC	CASSLSGLAAYEQYF
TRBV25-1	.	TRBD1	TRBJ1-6	TGTGCCGACAGGGTTATTCAGACCCTCCACTTT	CADRVIQTLHF
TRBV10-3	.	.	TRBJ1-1	TGTGCCAATTCACAGGGAGGAGTGAACACTGAAGCTTTCTTT	CANSQGGVNTEAFF
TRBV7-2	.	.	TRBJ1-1	TGTGCCAGCAGCTTTCTTCTCGGCAGTTGGCGGAACACTGAAGCTTTCTTT	CASSFLLGSWRNTEAFF